These 18 T cell receptor beta chains originate from one sample sequenced in a study of cytomegalovirus exposure and HLA in healthy donors. This PCR relied on a set of 60 Vbeta primers and 13 Jbeta primers. The assay was immunoSEQ multiplex PCR, and TCRdb's table has in-frame clones only and misses some. The data hold around 130,000 clones, with about 8.5% observed a single time. Material: PBMCs. These receptors were taken from a man aged 40-49 years in good health and CMV-seronegative.

The sample holds a few counts of this clone. The chain carries TRBV14 and TRBJ2-7; the match to TRBD1 covers 9 bases. The trim removed 2 bases at V and 4 bases at J, leaving 3 bases unmatched. The CDR3 covers 14 residues. From germline, CDR1 is SGHDN and CDR2 FVKESK. As DNA, the CDR3 is TGTGCCAGCAGCCAATGGGGACAGGGTTACGAGCAGTACTTC. Translation: CASSQWGQGYEQYF.

This clone was detected a few times. This sequence joins TRBV6-5 and TRBJ2-5; the match to TRBD2 covers 13 bases. CDR3 size: 15 residues. V lost 7 bases and J lost 2; bases outside the gene matches: 4. Germline CDR1 and CDR2: MNHEY and SVGAGI. CDR3 amino acids: CASTLLAGGQETQYF. In DNA, the CDR3 is TGTGCCAGCACCCTACTAGCGGGGGGGCAAGAGACCCAGTACTTC.

On this clone: Relative to the germline gene, one junction end is altered; a read error may explain this. The rearrangement joins TRBV18 to TRBJ1-2, with 10 bases fitting TRBD1. CDR1 and CDR2 from the germline V gene are KGHSH and LQKENI. This CDR3 spans 13 amino acids. CDR3 sequence (DNA): TGTGCCAGATCACCCGGGACAGGGGAAGGCTACACCTTC. Protein sequence: CARSPGTGEGYTF.

Only a few counts were recorded for this clone. J is TRBJ2-5 and V is TRBV5-6; TRBD1 agrees at 10 bases. Germline-derived CDR1 and CDR2 are SGHDT and YYEEEE. The CDR3 spans 14 residues. With V trimmed by 4 bases and J by 5 bases, 5 bases remained unmatched. CDR3 DNA sequence: TGTGCCAGCAGCCCCGGGACAGGGGTTGAGACCCAGTACTTC. As protein: CASSPGTGVETQYF.

This clone was seen more than once but under ten times. The chain carries TRBV6-5 and TRBJ2-7, with 8 bases lining up with TRBD1. V lost 6 bases to trimming and J lost 3 bases; unmatched junction nucleotides: 7. The germline CDR1 and CDR2 sequences are MNHEY and SVGAGI. The CDR3 consists of 14 residues. The CDR3 is CASRLPGQDYEQYF. The CDR3 DNA reads TGTGCCAGCAGGCTACCGGGACAGGACTACGAGCAGTACTTC.

This clone came up a few times. V usage is TRBV7-2 and J usage is TRBJ2-1; perhaps TRBD2 as D (5 bases). V was shortened by 6 bases and J by 11 bases, with 26 bases between the two germline ends. The V gene's germline CDR1 is SGHTA and CDR2 FQGNSA. The CDR3 is 16 residues long. This CDR3 is CASRRGQAKGPWKQFF. Written as DNA, the CDR3 is TGTGCCAGCAGACGAGGGCAAGCCAAGGGCCCTTGGAAGCAGTTCTTC.

The V call is TRBV5-1, the J call TRBJ2-1; the D gene is possibly TRBD2 (5 bases). Per germline, CDR1 SGHRS and CDR2 YFSETQ. V was clipped by 3 bases and J by 10 bases, with 20 bases between them. The CDR3 totals 15 residues. CDR3 DNA sequence: TGCGCCAGCAGCTCGAGGCCGGGATTTCAAGACGAGCAGTTCTTC. This translates into CASSSRPGFQDEQFF.

In its sample, this clone was seen a few times. The chain uses TRBV7-8 and TRBJ1-3; the D gene is possibly TRBD1 (5 bases). Trimming removed 1 base at V and 4 bases at J, with 14 bases between. The CDR3 extends over 16 amino acids. CDR1 SGHVS and CDR2 FQNEAQ come from the germline V gene. The CDR3 sequence: CASSLVSLGGGNTIYF. The CDR3 coding sequence is TGTGCCAGCAGCTTAGTTTCCCTCGGGGGAGGAAACACCATATATTTT.

Remarks on this clone: The same CDR3 also results from other DNA sequences found in this sample. The chain couples TRBV19 to TRBJ2-2; D uncertain. Germline CDR1 is LNHDA and CDR2 is SQIVND (reference sequence). The CDR3 spans 13 residues. Trimming took 1 base from V and 6 from J, leaving 6 bases between them. The CDR3 nucleotides are TGTGCCAGTAGTATAGGTAGTCCCGGGGAGCTGTTTTTT. The encoded protein is CASSIGSPGELFF.

This clone turned up a few times. The genes are TRBV5-5 and TRBJ1-1; no definite D call. The V gene lost 5 bases and the J gene lost 0 bases, with 11 bases spanning the gap. CDR1 is SGHKS, CDR2 YYEKEE, per germline (reference sequence). The CDR3 runs 14 residues. The CDR3 spells CASSPTYMNTEAFF. The CDR3 nucleotides read TGTGCCAGCAGTCCCACATATATGAACACTGAAGCTTTCTTT. The full variable domain, completed using reference TRBV5-5 and TRBJ1-1, is DAGVTQSPTHLIKTRGQQVTLRCSPISGHKSVSWYQQVLGQGPQFIFQYYEKEERGRGNFPDRFSARQFPNYSSELNVNALLLGDSALYLCASSPTYMNTEAFFGQGTRLTVV.

About this clone itself: This sample also contains other DNA sequences that code for the same CDR3. The chain links TRBV7-9 to TRBJ1-2; D is possibly TRBD1 (6 bases). The ends were cut back, 2 bases at V and 6 bases at J, with 7 bases in the middle. The CDR3 sequence is 12 residues long. Germline CDR1 and CDR2: SEHNR and FQNEAQ (reference sequence). Here the CDR3 reads CASSLQGNGYTF. The CDR3 coding sequence is TGTGCCAGCAGCTTACAGGGGAATGGCTACACCTTC.

In this sample, this clone turned up a few times. As the CDR3 is not closed by the conserved phenylalanine or tryptophan, this likely results from a read error. It is unclear where the CDR3 begins or ends on the DNA, so no DNA is shown, and the CDR3 is as TCRdb lists it. The gene calls are TRBV6-1 and TRBJ1-5; TRBD1 reflects the table's D call only, with no check against the DNA. Germline loops: CDR1 MNHNS, CDR2 SASEGT. The CDR3 contains 13 residues when both ends are counted. The CDR3 sequence is CASSEGAHQPKHL.

V is TRBV15 and J is TRBJ1-3; 8 bases are a match to TRBD1. In germline, CDR1 is LNHNV, CDR2 YYDKDF (reference sequence). The J segment lost 2 bases and the V segment lost 3 bases, leaving 9 bases of the junction unmatched. The CDR3 spans 17 residues. This CDR3 is CATSRPGTDRAGNTIYF. The CDR3 DNA is TGTGCCACCAGCAGGCCAGGGACGGACAGGGCTGGAAACACCATATATTTT.

The chain couples TRBV5-1 to TRBJ1-2; 8 nucleotides align to TRBD1. The CDR3 has 14 residues. Germline CDR1 reads SGHRS; CDR2 reads YFSETQ. The ends lost 0 bases at V and 5 bases at J; junction bases unmatched: 3. The CDR3 DNA is TGCGCCAGCAGCTTGGGCAGGGGGCCGTATGGCTACACCTTC. As protein: CASSLGRGPYGYTF.

The chain joins TRBV19 to TRBJ1-3; D is perhaps TRBD1 (6 bases). Germline V gives CDR1 LNHDA, CDR2 SQIVND (reference sequence). V was clipped by 4 bases and J by 2 bases, with 9 bases between them. CDR3 length equals 14 residues. The CDR3 DNA is TGTGCCAGTAGTACAGGGGACGCTGGAAACACCATATATTTT. This sequence encodes CASSTGDAGNTIYF.

The V and J genes are TRBV7-2 and TRBJ1-3, with 9 bases aligning to TRBD1. Per the germline V gene, CDR1 is SGHTA and CDR2 is FQGNSA. This CDR3 is 15 amino acids long. V was pared by 3 bases and J by 4 bases, with 4 bases of the junction left unmatched. The DNA for the CDR3 is TGTGCCAGCAGCTTCGGACAGGGGAAAGGAAACACCATATATTTT. Amino acids: CASSFGQGKGNTIYF.

V and J are TRBV6-5 and TRBJ1-5; tentatively, D is TRBD1 (5 bases). CDR1 and CDR2 from the germline V gene are MNHEY and SVGAGI. This CDR3 region has 14 residues. V lost 5 bases and J 3 bases, leaving 11 bases between the germline ends. In nucleotides, the CDR3 is TGTGCCAGCAGTCAAAGGGGCACCAATCAGCCCCAGCATTTT. Protein sequence: CASSQRGTNQPQHF.

The V call is TRBV7-9, the J call TRBJ1-1, with D possibly TRBD1 on 5 matching bases. The V end lost 5 bases, the J end lost 1 base, and 8 bases lay between the germline ends. Germline V gene lookup returns CDR1 SEHNR and CDR2 FQNEAQ (reference sequence). This CDR3 spans 13 amino acids. For the CDR3, the DNA is TGTGCCAGCAGCCCGACAGAGAACACTGAAGCTTTCTTT. As protein: CASSPTENTEAFF.